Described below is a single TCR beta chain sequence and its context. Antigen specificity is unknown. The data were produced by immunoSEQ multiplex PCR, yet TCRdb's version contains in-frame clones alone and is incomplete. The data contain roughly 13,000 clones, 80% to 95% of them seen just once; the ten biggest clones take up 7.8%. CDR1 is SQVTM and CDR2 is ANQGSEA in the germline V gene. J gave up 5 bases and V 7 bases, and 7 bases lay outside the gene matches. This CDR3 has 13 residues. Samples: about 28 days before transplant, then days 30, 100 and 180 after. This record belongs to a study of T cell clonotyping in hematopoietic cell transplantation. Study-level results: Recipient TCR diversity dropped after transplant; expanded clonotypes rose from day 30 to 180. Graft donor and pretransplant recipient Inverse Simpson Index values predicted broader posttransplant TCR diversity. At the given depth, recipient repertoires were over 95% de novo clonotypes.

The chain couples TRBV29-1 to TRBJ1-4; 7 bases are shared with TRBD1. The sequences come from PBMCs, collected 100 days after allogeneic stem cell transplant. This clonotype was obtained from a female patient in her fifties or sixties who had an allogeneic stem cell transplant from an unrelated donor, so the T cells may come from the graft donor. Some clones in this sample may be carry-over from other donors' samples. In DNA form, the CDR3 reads TGCAGCGCAAGACAGGGCTCAAATGAAAAACTGTTTTTT. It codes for CSARQGSNEKLFF. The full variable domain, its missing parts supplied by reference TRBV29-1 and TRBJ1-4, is SAVISQKPSRDICQRGTSLTIQCQVDSQVTMMFWYRQQPGQSLTLIATANQGSEATYESGFVIDKFPISRPNLTFSTLTVSNMSPEDSSIYLCSARQGSNEKLFFGSGTQLSVL.